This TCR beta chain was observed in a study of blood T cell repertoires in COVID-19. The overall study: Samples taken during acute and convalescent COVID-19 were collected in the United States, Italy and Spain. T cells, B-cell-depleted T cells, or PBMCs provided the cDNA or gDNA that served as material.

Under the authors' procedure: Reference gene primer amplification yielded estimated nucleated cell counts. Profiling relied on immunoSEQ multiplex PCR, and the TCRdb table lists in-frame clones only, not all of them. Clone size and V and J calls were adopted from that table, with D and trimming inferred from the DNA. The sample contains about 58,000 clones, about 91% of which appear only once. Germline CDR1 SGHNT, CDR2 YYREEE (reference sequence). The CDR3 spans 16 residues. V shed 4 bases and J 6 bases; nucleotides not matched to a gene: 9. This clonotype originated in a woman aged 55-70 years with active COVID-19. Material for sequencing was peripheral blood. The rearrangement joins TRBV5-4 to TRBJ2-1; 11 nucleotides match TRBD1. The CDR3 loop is CASSPKGGTGGNEQFF. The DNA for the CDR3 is TGTGCCAGCAGCCCCAAAGGGGGGACAGGGGGCAATGAGCAGTTCTTC.